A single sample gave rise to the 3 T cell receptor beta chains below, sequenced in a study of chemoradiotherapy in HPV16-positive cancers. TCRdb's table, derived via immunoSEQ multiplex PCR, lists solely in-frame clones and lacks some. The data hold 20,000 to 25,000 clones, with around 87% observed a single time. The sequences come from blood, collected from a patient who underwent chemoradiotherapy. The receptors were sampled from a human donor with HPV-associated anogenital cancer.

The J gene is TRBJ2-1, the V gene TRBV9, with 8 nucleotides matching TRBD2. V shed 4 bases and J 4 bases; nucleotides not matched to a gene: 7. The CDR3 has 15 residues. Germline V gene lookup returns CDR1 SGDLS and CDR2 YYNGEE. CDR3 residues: CASSPSGSGYNEQFF. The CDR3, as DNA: TGTGCCAGCAGCCCGAGCGGGAGCGGTTACAATGAGCAGTTCTTC.

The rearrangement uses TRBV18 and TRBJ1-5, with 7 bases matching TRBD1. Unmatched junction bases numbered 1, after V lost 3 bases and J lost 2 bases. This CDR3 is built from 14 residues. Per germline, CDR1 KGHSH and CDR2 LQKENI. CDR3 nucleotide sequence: TGTGCCAGCTCACCGGGGACAGGCAATCAGCCCCAGCATTTT. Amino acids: CASSPGTGNQPQHF.

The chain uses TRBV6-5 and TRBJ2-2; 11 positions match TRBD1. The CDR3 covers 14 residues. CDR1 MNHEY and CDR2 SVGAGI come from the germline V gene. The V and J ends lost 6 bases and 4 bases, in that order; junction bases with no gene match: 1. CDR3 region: CASRGQGVTGELFF. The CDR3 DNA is TGTGCCAGCAGGGGACAGGGGGTCACCGGGGAGCTGTTTTTT.